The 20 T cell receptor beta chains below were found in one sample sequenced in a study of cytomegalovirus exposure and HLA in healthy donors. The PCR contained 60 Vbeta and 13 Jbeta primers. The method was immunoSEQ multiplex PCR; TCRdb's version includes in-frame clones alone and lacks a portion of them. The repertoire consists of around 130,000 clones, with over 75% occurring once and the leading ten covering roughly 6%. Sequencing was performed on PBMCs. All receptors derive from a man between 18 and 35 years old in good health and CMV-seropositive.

CDR3 DNA: TGTGCCAGCAGTGAACGACAGGGGGCGTTGAATGAGCAGTTCTTC. It yields the protein CASSERQGALNEQFF. The chain links TRBV6-1 to TRBJ2-1, with 10 bases fitting TRBD1. The CDR3 consists of 15 residues. Germline V lookup: CDR1 MNHNS, CDR2 SASEGT. V trimming: 2 bases; J trimming: 7 bases; junction bases outside the gene matches: 5.

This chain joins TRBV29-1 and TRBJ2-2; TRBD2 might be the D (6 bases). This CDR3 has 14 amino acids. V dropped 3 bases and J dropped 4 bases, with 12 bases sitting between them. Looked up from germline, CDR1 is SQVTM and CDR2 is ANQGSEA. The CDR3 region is CSVEAGLITGELFF. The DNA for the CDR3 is TGCAGCGTTGAGGCGGGACTGATCACCGGGGAGCTGTTTTTT.

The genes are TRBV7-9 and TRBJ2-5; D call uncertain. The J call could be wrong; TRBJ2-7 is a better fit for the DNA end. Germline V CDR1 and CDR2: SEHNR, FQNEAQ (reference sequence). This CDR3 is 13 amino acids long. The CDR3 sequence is CASSLPGTYEQYF. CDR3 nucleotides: TGTGCCAGCAGCTTACCGGGTACCTACGAGCAGTACTTC.

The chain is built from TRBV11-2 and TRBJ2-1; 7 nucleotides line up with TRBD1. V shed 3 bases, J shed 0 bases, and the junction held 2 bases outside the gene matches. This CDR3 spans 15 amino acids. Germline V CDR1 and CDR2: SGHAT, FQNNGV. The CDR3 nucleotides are TGTGCCAGCAGCTTCACAGGGGACTCCTACAATGAGCAGTTCTTC. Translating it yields CASSFTGDSYNEQFF.

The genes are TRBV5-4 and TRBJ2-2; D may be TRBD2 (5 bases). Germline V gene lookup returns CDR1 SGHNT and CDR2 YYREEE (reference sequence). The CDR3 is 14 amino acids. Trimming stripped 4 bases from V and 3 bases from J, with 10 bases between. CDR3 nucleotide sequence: TGTGCCAGCAGCCCCCCCGGGGACACCGGGGAGCTGTTTTTT. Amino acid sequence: CASSPPGDTGELFF.

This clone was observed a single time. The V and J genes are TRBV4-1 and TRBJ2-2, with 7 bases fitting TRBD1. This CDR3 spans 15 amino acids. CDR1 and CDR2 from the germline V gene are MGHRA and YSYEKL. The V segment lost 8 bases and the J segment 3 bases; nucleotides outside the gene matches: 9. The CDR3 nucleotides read TGCGCCAGCCAAGAAGGGGGCCTGTACACCGGGGAGCTGTTTTTT. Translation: CASQEGGLYTGELFF.

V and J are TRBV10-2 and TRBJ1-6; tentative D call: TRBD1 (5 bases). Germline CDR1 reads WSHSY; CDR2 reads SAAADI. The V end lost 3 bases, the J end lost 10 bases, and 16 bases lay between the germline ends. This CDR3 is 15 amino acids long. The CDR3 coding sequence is TGCGCCAGCAGTGAAGTAGCGGGGGGACGGTCACCCCTCCACTTT. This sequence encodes CASSEVAGGRSPLHF.

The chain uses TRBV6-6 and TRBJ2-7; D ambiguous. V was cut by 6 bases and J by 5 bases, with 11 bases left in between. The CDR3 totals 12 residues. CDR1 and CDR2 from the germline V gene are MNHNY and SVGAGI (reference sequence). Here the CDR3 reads CASSTRTHEQYF. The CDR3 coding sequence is TGTGCCAGCAGCACACGAACCCACGAGCAGTACTTC.

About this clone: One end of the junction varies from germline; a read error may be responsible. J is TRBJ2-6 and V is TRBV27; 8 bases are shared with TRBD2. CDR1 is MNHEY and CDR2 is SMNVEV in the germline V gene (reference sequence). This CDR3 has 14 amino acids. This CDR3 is CASRGHGGANGLTF. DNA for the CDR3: TGTGCCAGCAGGGGTCACGGGGGGGCCAACGGCCTGACTTTC.

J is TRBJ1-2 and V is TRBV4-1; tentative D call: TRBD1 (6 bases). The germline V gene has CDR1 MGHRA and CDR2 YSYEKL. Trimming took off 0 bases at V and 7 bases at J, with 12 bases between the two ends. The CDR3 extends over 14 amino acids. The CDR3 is CASSQENRVGGYTF. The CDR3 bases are TGCGCCAGCAGCCAAGAAAACAGGGTGGGTGGCTACACCTTC.

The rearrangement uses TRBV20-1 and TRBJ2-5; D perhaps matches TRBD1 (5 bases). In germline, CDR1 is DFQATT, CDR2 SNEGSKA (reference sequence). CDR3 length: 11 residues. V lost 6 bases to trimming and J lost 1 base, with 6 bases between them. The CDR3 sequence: CSAGLQETQYF. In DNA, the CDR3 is TGCAGTGCGGGGCTCCAAGAGACCCAGTACTTC.

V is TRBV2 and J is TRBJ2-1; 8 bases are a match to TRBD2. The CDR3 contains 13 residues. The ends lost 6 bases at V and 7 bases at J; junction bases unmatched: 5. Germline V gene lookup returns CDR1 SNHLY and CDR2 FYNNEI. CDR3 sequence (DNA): TGTGCCAGCAGGCGGGAGGTAGGGAATGAGCAGTTCTTC. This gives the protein CASRREVGNEQFF. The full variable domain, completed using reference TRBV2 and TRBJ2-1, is EPEVTQTPSHQVTQMGQEVILRCVPISNHLYFYWYRQILGQKVEFLVSFYNNEISEKSEIFDDQFSVERPDGSNFTLKIRSTKLEDSAMYFCASRREVGNEQFFGPGTRLTVL.

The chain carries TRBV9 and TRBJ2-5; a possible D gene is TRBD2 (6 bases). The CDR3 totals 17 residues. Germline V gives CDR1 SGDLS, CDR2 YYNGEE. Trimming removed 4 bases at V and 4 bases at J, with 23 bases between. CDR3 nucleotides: TGTGCCAGCAGCCTAGGGAGGAGGGAGGTCTTGGGAGAGACCCAGTACTTC. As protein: CASSLGRREVLGETQYF. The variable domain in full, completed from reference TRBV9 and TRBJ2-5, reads DSGVTQTPKHLITATGQRVTLRCSPRSGDLSVYWYQQSLDQGLQFLIQYYNGEERAKGNILERFSAQQFPDLHSELNLSSLELGDSALYFCASSLGRREVLGETQYFGPGTRLLVL.

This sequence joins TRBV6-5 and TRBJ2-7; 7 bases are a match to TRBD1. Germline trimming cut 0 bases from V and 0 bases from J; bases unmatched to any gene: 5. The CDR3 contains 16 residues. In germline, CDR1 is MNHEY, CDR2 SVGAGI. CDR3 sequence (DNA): TGTGCCAGCAGTTACTCGGGACAGTCAACCTCCTACGAGCAGTACTTC. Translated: CASSYSGQSTSYEQYF.

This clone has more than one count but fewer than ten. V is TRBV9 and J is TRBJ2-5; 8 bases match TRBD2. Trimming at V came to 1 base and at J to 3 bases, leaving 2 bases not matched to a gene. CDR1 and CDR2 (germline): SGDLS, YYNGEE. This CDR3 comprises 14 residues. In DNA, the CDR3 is TGTGCCAGCAGCGTATCACTAGCGGAAGAGACCCAGTACTTC. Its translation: CASSVSLAEETQYF.

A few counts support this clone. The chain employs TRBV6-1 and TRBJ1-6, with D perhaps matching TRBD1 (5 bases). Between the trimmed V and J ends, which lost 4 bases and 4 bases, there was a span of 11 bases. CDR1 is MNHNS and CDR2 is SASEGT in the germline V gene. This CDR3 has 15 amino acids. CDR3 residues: CASSVSGLYNSPLHF. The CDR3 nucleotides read TGTGCCAGCAGTGTCTCGGGACTGTATAATTCACCCCTCCACTTT.

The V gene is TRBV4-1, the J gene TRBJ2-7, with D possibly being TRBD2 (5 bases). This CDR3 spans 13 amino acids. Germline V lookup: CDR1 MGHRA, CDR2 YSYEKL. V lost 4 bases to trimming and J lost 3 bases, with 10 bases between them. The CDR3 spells CASSPPGYYEQYF. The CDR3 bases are TGCGCCAGCAGCCCCCCGGGGTACTACGAGCAGTACTTC.

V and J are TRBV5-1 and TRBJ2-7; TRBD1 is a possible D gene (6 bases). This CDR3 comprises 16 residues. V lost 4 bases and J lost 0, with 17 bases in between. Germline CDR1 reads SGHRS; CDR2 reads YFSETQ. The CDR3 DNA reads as TGCGCCAGCAGCAGTGGTGGGGGCGCCGGCTCCTACGAGCAGTACTTC. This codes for CASSSGGGAGSYEQYF.

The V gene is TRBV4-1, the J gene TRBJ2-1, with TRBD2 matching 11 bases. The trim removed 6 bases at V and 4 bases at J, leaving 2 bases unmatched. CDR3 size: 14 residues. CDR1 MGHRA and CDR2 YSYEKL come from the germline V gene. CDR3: CASSWTSGYNEQFF. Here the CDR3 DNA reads TGCGCCAGCAGTTGGACTAGCGGGTACAATGAGCAGTTCTTC.

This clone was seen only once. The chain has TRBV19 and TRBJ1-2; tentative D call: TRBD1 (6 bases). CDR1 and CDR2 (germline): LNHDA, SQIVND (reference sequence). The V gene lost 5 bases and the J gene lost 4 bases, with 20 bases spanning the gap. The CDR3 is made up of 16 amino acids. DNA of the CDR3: TGTGCCAGTAGTCATATCCGGGACACTGATACCTATGGCTACACCTTC. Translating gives CASSHIRDTDTYGYTF.